The 13 T cell receptor beta chains below all came from one sample that was sequenced in a study of T cells in localized non-small cell lung cancer. Libraries were prepared by immunoSEQ multiplex PCR; TCRdb keeps only in-frame clonotypes and omits some of them. The sample has more than 15,000 clones; about nine tenths are singletons. This specimen was peripheral blood, taken before any cancer treatment. The receptors originated from a female donor aged 60 or older with stage III squamous cell lung carcinoma.

The CDR3 DNA is TGTGCCAGCAGTTACTCCTCAGGGGTGGCAGATACGCAGTATTTT. It yields the protein CASSYSSGVADTQYF. V and J are TRBV6-5 and TRBJ2-3; tentatively, D is TRBD1 (6 bases). The germline CDR1 and CDR2 sequences are MNHEY and SVGAGI. This CDR3 comprises 15 residues. V shed 0 bases and J shed 4 bases, with 11 bases lying between them.

The chain carries TRBV5-6 and TRBJ1-3; no reliable D call. Looked up from germline, CDR1 is SGHDT and CDR2 is YYEEEE. This CDR3 is 13 amino acids long. V was clipped by 5 bases and J by 0 bases, with 6 bases between them. CDR3 sequence (DNA): TGTGCCAGCAGGATCCACTCTGGAAACACCATATATTTT. Its protein product is CASRIHSGNTIYF.

This sequence joins TRBV27 and TRBJ2-5; no firm D call. Germline-derived CDR1 and CDR2 are MNHEY and SMNVEV (reference sequence). The CDR3 spans 15 residues. Trimming pared 6 bases from V and 2 bases from J, leaving 16 bases between. The CDR3 protein is CASSPMPAMQETQYF. The CDR3 DNA reads as TGTGCCAGCAGCCCCATGCCGGCTATGCAAGAGACCCAGTACTTC.

The chain joins TRBV6-1 to TRBJ1-2; D gene unclear. The CDR3 has 14 amino acids. V lost 7 bases and J 4 bases, leaving 16 bases between the germline ends. Germline CDR1 reads MNHNS; CDR2 reads SASEGT. The CDR3 reads CASKTFGLIYGYTF. In DNA form, the CDR3 reads TGTGCCAGCAAGACTTTCGGGCTGATCTATGGCTACACCTTC.

The CDR3 region has the DNA TGTGCCAGCAGTCGAATCGGGACAGGGAAGGGGCCCCAGCATTTT. Translating gives CASSRIGTGKGPQHF. The chain is built from TRBV6-5 and TRBJ1-5; 9 bases line up with TRBD1. Germline loops: CDR1 MNHEY, CDR2 SVGAGI. The CDR3 consists of 15 residues. After removal of 5 bases from V and 9 bases from J, the junction contained 11 bases not matched to a gene.

This chain links TRBV5-5 with TRBJ2-7; 13 positions agree with TRBD2. V lost 2 bases, J lost 1 base, and 6 bases stayed unmatched. The length of the CDR3 is 17 residues. Germline values: CDR1 SGHKS, CDR2 YYEKEE (reference sequence). The CDR3 nucleotides read TGTGCCAGCAGCTTACTAGCGGGGGGGAGTAGGTCCTACGAGCAGTACTTC. It yields the protein CASSLLAGGSRSYEQYF.

The chain couples TRBV5-1 to TRBJ2-2; D is unresolved. Between the trimmed V and J ends, which lost 0 bases and 0 bases, there was a span of 12 bases. This CDR3 is 17 amino acids long. Per germline, CDR1 SGHRS and CDR2 YFSETQ. This CDR3 reads CASSLGSSGANTGELFF. CDR3 coding DNA: TGCGCCAGCAGCTTGGGATCTTCCGGAGCGAACACCGGGGAGCTGTTTTTT.

V is TRBV15 and J is TRBJ1-4, with a possible D match to TRBD1 (6 bases). From germline, CDR1 is LNHNV and CDR2 YYDKDF (reference sequence). V was trimmed by 2 bases and J by 0 bases, leaving 10 bases between them. The CDR3 totals 16 residues. The DNA for the CDR3 is TGTGCCACCAGCAGAAACCGACAGGCAACTAATGAAAAACTGTTTTTT. Translation gives CATSRNRQATNEKLFF.

The chain carries TRBV7-2 and TRBJ2-7; 13 positions agree with TRBD2. Looked up from germline, CDR1 is SGHTA and CDR2 is FQGNSA. Germline trimming cut 5 bases from V and 3 bases from J; bases unmatched to any gene: 13. There are 18 residues in the CDR3. For the CDR3, the DNA is TGTGCCAGCAGCCGCAGACTAGCGGGAGGCACCAGGGACTACGAGCAGTACTTC. Translation: CASSRRLAGGTRDYEQYF.

The genes are TRBV28 and TRBJ2-3; TRBD1 matches at 10 bases. The CDR3 extends over 17 amino acids. Germline assignment: CDR1 MDHEN and CDR2 SYDVKM. With 3 bases clipped from V and 3 bases from J, the junction kept 9 bases outside the gene matches. The CDR3 sequence: CASSLTAGTGVTDTQYF. The DNA of the CDR3 is TGTGCCAGCAGTTTGACTGCTGGGACAGGGGTAACAGATACGCAGTATTTT.

The V gene is TRBV27, the J gene TRBJ2-7; D perhaps matches TRBD1 (5 bases). V was trimmed by 3 bases and J by 2 bases, leaving 11 bases between them. Germline CDR1 MNHEY, CDR2 SMNVEV (reference sequence). CDR3 length: 14 residues. The CDR3 region is CASSFSGIAYEQYF. CDR3 DNA sequence: TGTGCCAGCAGTTTCTCAGGGATCGCCTACGAGCAGTACTTC.

In this sample, this clone turned up once. The chain uses TRBV9 and TRBJ2-1; either TRBD1 or TRBD2 may fit D (5 bases each). The CDR3 consists of 14 residues. Per the germline V gene, CDR1 is SGDLS and CDR2 is YYNGEE. Trimming took 3 bases from V and 5 from J, leaving 12 bases between them. CDR3 sequence reads: CASSAPGADNEQFF. The CDR3 coding sequence is TGTGCCAGCAGCGCCCCCGGGGCCGACAATGAGCAGTTCTTC.

The DNA for the CDR3 is TGTGCCAGCATCGACACCGGGGTCACTGAAGCTTTCTTT. It translates to CASIDTGVTEAFF. J is TRBJ1-1 and V is TRBV6-5, with D unresolved. Trimming removed 7 bases from V and 4 bases from J, with 13 bases in between. The CDR3 length is 13 residues. Looked up from germline, CDR1 is MNHEY and CDR2 is SVGAGI.